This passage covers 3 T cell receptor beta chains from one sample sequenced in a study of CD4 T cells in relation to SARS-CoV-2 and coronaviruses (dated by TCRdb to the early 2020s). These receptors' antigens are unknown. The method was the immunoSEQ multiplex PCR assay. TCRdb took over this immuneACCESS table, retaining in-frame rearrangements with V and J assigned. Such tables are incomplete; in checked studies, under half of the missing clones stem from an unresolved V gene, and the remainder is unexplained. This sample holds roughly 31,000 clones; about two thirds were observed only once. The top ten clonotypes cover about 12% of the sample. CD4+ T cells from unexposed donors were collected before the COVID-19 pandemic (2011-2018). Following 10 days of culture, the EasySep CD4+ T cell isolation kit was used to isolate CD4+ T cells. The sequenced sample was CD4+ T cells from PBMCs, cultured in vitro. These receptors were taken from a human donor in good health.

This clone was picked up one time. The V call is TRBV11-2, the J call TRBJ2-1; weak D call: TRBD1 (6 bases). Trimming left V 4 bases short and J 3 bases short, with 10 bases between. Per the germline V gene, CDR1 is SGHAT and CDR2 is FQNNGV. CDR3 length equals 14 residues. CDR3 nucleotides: TGTGCCAGCAGCTCGATACAGGGCTACAATGAGCAGTTCTTC. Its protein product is CASSSIQGYNEQFF.

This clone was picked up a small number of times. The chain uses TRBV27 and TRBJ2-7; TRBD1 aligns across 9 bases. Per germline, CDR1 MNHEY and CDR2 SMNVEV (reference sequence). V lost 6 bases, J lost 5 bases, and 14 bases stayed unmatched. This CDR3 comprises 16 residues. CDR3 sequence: CASSPRQGVSPHEQYF. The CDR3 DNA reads TGTGCCAGCAGCCCCCGACAGGGGGTGAGTCCCCACGAGCAGTACTTC.

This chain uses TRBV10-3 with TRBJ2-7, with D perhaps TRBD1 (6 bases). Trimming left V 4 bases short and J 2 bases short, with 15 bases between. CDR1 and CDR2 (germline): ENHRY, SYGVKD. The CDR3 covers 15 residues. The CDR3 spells CAISGPRTATYEQYF. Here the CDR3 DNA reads TGTGCCATCAGTGGGCCGAGGACAGCTACCTACGAGCAGTACTTC.